This TCR beta chain stems from a study of blood T cells in healthy people across ages. Overall study results and limits: Observed TCR beta diversity per million T cells went down as age went up. This fall followed a roughly linear course with age. Diversity figures derived from one million T cells were judged to underestimate the true value.

The CDR3 is made up of 16 amino acids. The germline gives CDR1 SGHTA, CDR2 FQGNSA. Trimming took 2 bases from V and 0 from J, leaving 14 bases between them. To note about this clonotype: Its cognate antigen is unknown.

Primers used in a second PCR of roughly 6 to 11 cycles were a sample-barcoded 5' primer and a J-beta primer mix. TCRdb reprocessed the 5' RACE reads with MiXCR, giving one entry per CDR3 protein. The sample lists some 1.1 million distinct CDR3 sequences, around two fifths occurring once. Every sample had a minimum of 6.5 million PBMCs isolated. The sample comprised blood. The clonotype comes from a man aged 18-30 years in good health. The rearrangement joins TRBV7-2 to TRBJ2-7; D is uncertain. CDR3 amino acids: CASSLSVTESSYEQYF. The CDR3 DNA reads TGTGCCAGCAGCTTAAGTGTTACTGAAAGCTCCTACGAGCAGTACTTC.